These 26 T cell receptor beta chains originate from one sample sequenced in a study of CD8 T cell repertoires and HIV-1 epitope variants. Antigens of these TCRs are unknown. Sequenced by immunoSEQ multiplex PCR; TCRdb stores in-frame clones only, minus some. The table shows thousands of clones, with 64% occurring only once. The sequencing sample was made of cultured CD8+ T cells derived from PBMCs. The receptors come from a male donor with HIV.

The chain is built from TRBV27 and TRBJ2-2, with D perhaps matching TRBD2 (5 bases). The CDR3 contains 13 residues. In germline, CDR1 is MNHEY, CDR2 SMNVEV (reference sequence). Trimming left V 6 bases short and J 5 bases short, with 10 bases between. The CDR3 nucleotides are TGTGCCAGCAGCCTAGGGAGTACCGGGGAGCTGTTTTTT. It encodes CASSLGSTGELFF.

The chain employs TRBV19 and TRBJ1-6, with D uncertain. The CDR3 spans 12 residues. V dropped 7 bases and J dropped 9 bases, with 10 bases sitting between them. CDR1 is LNHDA, CDR2 SQIVND, per germline (reference sequence). CDR3 coding DNA: TGTGCCAGTACCCTCTTGGGTTCACCCCTCCACTTT. Its protein is CASTLLGSPLHF.

The table lists this clone with a count of one. J is TRBJ2-1 and V is TRBV4-3; 8 positions agree with TRBD2. The length of the CDR3 is 18 residues. CDR1 LGHNA and CDR2 YSLEER come from the germline V gene. After removal of 0 bases from V and 3 bases from J, the junction contained 10 bases not matched to a gene. The CDR3 protein is CASSQDPGRGGFYNEQFF. CDR3 in DNA: TGCGCCAGCAGCCAAGATCCCGGACGGGGGGGCTTCTACAATGAGCAGTTCTTC.

This sequence joins TRBV5-1 and TRBJ2-1, with 8 bases that match TRBD1. The CDR3 consists of 13 residues. Losses at the gene ends were 4 bases for V and 10 bases for J; bases not matched to a gene: 7. Germline assignment: CDR1 SGHRS and CDR2 YFSETQ. The CDR3 DNA sequence: TGCGCCAGCAGCCGTGGGACAGGTAACGAGCAGTTCTTC. Protein product: CASSRGTGNEQFF.

With regard to this clone: The junction and the germline gene differ at one end; a read error may be behind it. The V gene is TRBV29-1, the J gene TRBJ1-1; D might be TRBD1 (6 bases). Germline CDR1 SQVTM, CDR2 ANQGSEA. CDR3 length: 14 amino acids. CDR3 DNA sequence: TGCAGCGCTGAAGGCATTACGGGGGCAGGGGAAGCTTTCTTT. Translated: CSAEGITGAGEAFF. The whole variable domain, filled in from reference TRBV29-1 and TRBJ1-1, reads SAVISQKPSRDICQRGTSLTIQCQVDSQVTMMFWYRQQPGQSLTLIATANQGSEATYESGFVIDKFPISRPNLTFSTLTVSNMSPEDSSIYLCSAEGITGAGEAFFGQGTRLTVV.

This chain links TRBV13 with TRBJ2-1, with a tentative D call TRBD2 (5 bases). Germline V lookup: CDR1 PRHDT, CDR2 FYEKMQ (reference sequence). V gave up 4 bases and J gave up 3 bases, with 16 bases separating them. CDR3 length: 16 amino acids. CDR3 coding DNA: TGTGCCAGCAGCTATTCGAGCGGATCATACTACAATGAGCAGTTCTTC. Protein product: CASSYSSGSYYNEQFF.

The chain has TRBV7-9 and TRBJ2-3; D uncertain. Germline V lookup: CDR1 SEHNR, CDR2 FQNEAQ (reference sequence). V shed 4 bases and J shed 0 bases, with 5 bases lying between them. The CDR3 consists of 13 residues. In DNA form, the CDR3 reads TGTGCCAGCAGCTGGGGTAGCACAGATACGCAGTATTTT. Translation: CASSWGSTDTQYF. The full variable domain, rest sourced from reference TRBV7-9 and TRBJ2-3, is DTGVSQNPRHKITKRGQNVTFRCDPISEHNRLYWYRQTLGQGPEFLTYFQNEAQLEKSRLLSDRFSAERPKGSFSTLEIQRTEQGDSAMYLCASSWGSTDTQYFGPGTRLTVL.

The chain employs TRBV27 and TRBJ1-1; possible D gene TRBD1, 5 bases. V lost 5 bases to trimming and J lost 5 bases, with 9 bases between them. CDR1 is MNHEY, CDR2 SMNVEV, per germline (reference sequence). The CDR3 is 12 residues long. CDR3 coding DNA: TGTGCCAGCAGTCCTGGGGGGACTGAAGCTTTCTTT. Translated, it gives CASSPGGTEAFF.

The chain is built from TRBV10-2 and TRBJ2-1; unclear D gene. The V gene lost 7 bases and the J gene lost 0 bases, with 10 bases spanning the gap. This CDR3 is built from 14 residues. The germline V gene has CDR1 WSHSY and CDR2 SAAADI. CDR3 DNA sequence: TGCGCCAGCACGGAAGATGGCTCCTACAATGAGCAGTTCTTC. Amino acids: CASTEDGSYNEQFF.

This chain connects TRBV6-5 to TRBJ2-3; D perhaps matches TRBD2 (6 bases). The V end lost 4 bases, the J end lost 1 base, and 15 bases lay between the germline ends. Germline V gives CDR1 MNHEY, CDR2 SVGAGI. The CDR3 is 16 amino acids. CDR3 loop: CASSSPRGGGTDTQYF. CDR3 DNA sequence: TGTGCCAGCAGTTCCCCCCGGGGAGGCGGCACAGATACGCAGTATTTT.

In this sample, this clone turned up a few times. This chain joins TRBV7-9 and TRBJ2-3, with 7 bases lining up with TRBD1. V lost 4 bases, J lost 4 bases, and 11 bases stayed unmatched. Germline CDR1 is SEHNR and CDR2 is FQNEAQ (reference sequence). The CDR3 totals 16 residues. DNA of the CDR3: TGTGCCAGCAGCTCGCTAACAGGGGAACATCCAGATACGCAGTATTTT. Encoded protein: CASSSLTGEHPDTQYF.

In DNA, the CDR3 is TGTGCCAGCAGTTTATTACTCGCCGGGACAGACTCTGGAAACACCATATATTTT. Its translation: CASSLLLAGTDSGNTIYF. The V and J genes are TRBV28 and TRBJ1-3, with TRBD1 matching over 7 bases. Germline assignment: CDR1 MDHEN and CDR2 SYDVKM. Trimming cost V 1 base and J 0 bases; bases outside gene matches: 9. This CDR3 has 18 residues. Filled out from reference TRBV28 and TRBJ1-3, the complete variable domain reads DVKVTQSSRYLVKRTGEKVFLECVQDMDHENMFWYRQDPGLGLRLIYFSYDVKMKEKGDIPEGYSVSREKKERFSLILESASTNQTSMYLCASSLLLAGTDSGNTIYFGEGSWLTVV.

This clone is termed medium-sized. The chain is built from TRBV28 and TRBJ2-7, with 11 bases aligning to TRBD2. The CDR3 is 15 residues long. Germline CDR1 and CDR2: MDHEN and SYDVKM. Trimming at V came to 2 bases and at J to 3 bases, leaving 3 bases not matched to a gene. Here the CDR3 reads CASSLLAGGLYEQYF. The CDR3 nucleotides are TGTGCCAGCAGTTTACTAGCGGGGGGTCTCTACGAGCAGTACTTC.

The J gene is TRBJ2-3, the V gene TRBV13; 8 bases match TRBD2. The CDR3 is 14 amino acids. Germline CDR1 and CDR2: PRHDT and FYEKMQ (reference sequence). J was trimmed by 9 bases and V by 0 bases; bases with no gene match: 5. CDR3 protein: CASSLGFGRATQYF. CDR3 sequence (DNA): TGTGCCAGCAGCTTAGGATTCGGGAGGGCCACGCAGTATTTT.

The chain is built from TRBV2 and TRBJ1-1; TRBD1 matches 8 bases. Germline trimming cut 1 base from V and 0 bases from J; bases unmatched to any gene: 4. Germline CDR1 is SNHLY and CDR2 is FYNNEI. The CDR3 extends over 16 amino acids. The CDR3 nucleotides read TGTGCCAGCAGTGAAGGCCAGGGGGCTTTGAACACTGAAGCTTTCTTT. This sequence encodes CASSEGQGALNTEAFF.

V is TRBV19 and J is TRBJ2-1; D is possibly TRBD2 (5 bases). The CDR3 runs to 15 residues. V lost 5 bases, J lost 3 bases, and 14 bases lay in between. The germline CDR1 and CDR2 sequences are LNHDA and SQIVND (reference sequence). Here the CDR3 DNA reads TGTGCCAGTAGTCTCCAAGGGAGAGGCTACAATGAGCAGTTCTTC. It encodes CASSLQGRGYNEQFF.

The rearrangement uses TRBV27 and TRBJ1-1, with D unclear. CDR3 length: 13 residues. The ends were cut back, 4 bases at V and 5 bases at J, with 11 bases in the middle. The V gene's germline CDR1 is MNHEY and CDR2 SMNVEV (reference sequence). CDR3 sequence (DNA): TGTGCCAGCAGTTCCCCATTAGAGACTGAAGCTTTCTTT. Encoded protein: CASSSPLETEAFF.

For this clone: This same CDR3 is encoded by further DNA sequences in the sample. V gene TRBV9 combines with J gene TRBJ1-4; D unresolved. V shed 3 bases and J shed 3 bases, with 12 bases lying between them. CDR3 size: 15 residues. The germline V gene has CDR1 SGDLS and CDR2 YYNGEE. The CDR3 here is CASSARLSANEKLFF. As DNA, the CDR3 is TGTGCCAGCAGCGCCCGACTATCGGCTAATGAAAAACTGTTTTTT.

J is TRBJ2-7 and V is TRBV9, with D perhaps matching TRBD2 (5 bases). V lost 0 bases to trimming and J lost 0 bases, with 7 bases between them. Germline CDR1 SGDLS, CDR2 YYNGEE. The CDR3 is made up of 14 amino acids. As DNA, the CDR3 is TGTGCCAGCAGCGTAGAAGGGAGCTCCTACGAGCAGTACTTC. Residues: CASSVEGSSYEQYF.

This clone was recorded a few times. The genes are TRBV19 and TRBJ2-1; D gene ambiguous. The germline gives CDR1 LNHDA, CDR2 SQIVND (reference sequence). Deletions cut 4 bases from V and 4 bases from J, with 8 bases between. This CDR3 comprises 13 residues. The CDR3 sequence: CASSTARYNEQFF. The CDR3 DNA reads as TGTGCCAGTAGTACGGCTAGATACAATGAGCAGTTCTTC.

Regarding this clone: The sample holds other DNA sequences that translate to the same CDR3. This rearrangement joins TRBV7-2 to TRBJ1-5; D remains unclear. V was trimmed by 5 bases and J by 4 bases, leaving 9 bases between them. The CDR3 runs 13 residues. The germline CDR1 and CDR2 sequences are SGHTA and FQGNSA. The CDR3 nucleotides read TGTGCCAGCAGCCTTCGACCTAATCAGCCCCAGCATTTT. This sequence encodes CASSLRPNQPQHF. The whole variable domain, filled in from reference TRBV7-2 and TRBJ1-5, reads GAGVSQSPSNKVTEKGKDVELRCDPISGHTALYWYRQSLGQGLEFLIYFQGNSAPDKSGLPSDRFSAERTGGSVSTLTIQRTQQEDSAVYLCASSLRPNQPQHFGDGTRLSIL.

V and J are TRBV5-1 and TRBJ2-7, with TRBD2 matching 14 bases. The V and J ends lost 4 bases and 1 base, in that order; junction bases with no gene match: 7. There are 17 residues in the CDR3. Germline assignment: CDR1 SGHRS and CDR2 YFSETQ. The CDR3 loop is CASSPARLAGGSYEQYF. CDR3 DNA sequence: TGCGCCAGCAGCCCGGCCCGACTAGCGGGAGGGTCCTACGAGCAGTACTTC. Complete variable domain (other parts from reference TRBV5-1 and TRBJ2-7): KAGVTQTPRYLIKTRGQQVTLSCSPISGHRSVSWYQQTPGQGLQFLFEYFSETQRNKGNFPGRFSGRQFSNSRSEMNVSTLELGDSALYLCASSPARLAGGSYEQYFGPGTRLTVT.

The chain carries TRBV27 and TRBJ2-5, with D tentatively TRBD1 (6 bases). Germline CDR1 MNHEY, CDR2 SMNVEV (reference sequence). The CDR3 has 15 amino acids. V was clipped by 5 bases and J by 4 bases, with 17 bases between them. CDR3 in DNA: TGTGCCAGCAGTGCCTCAACAGGGTCCCTAGAGACCCAGTACTTC. It translates to CASSASTGSLETQYF.

This rearrangement joins TRBV4-1 to TRBJ1-5, with D perhaps TRBD1 (5 bases). This CDR3 has 15 residues. CDR1 and CDR2 from the germline V gene are MGHRA and YSYEKL. The germline V and J ends were trimmed by 4 bases and 1 base, with 11 bases remaining between them. The CDR3 DNA reads TGCGCCAGCAGCCCAGATGGGGGAAGCAATCAGCCCCAGCATTTT. Amino acids: CASSPDGGSNQPQHF.

J is TRBJ2-2 and V is TRBV5-1; the D gene could be TRBD1 or TRBD2 (6 bases each). The CDR3 consists of 14 residues. V dropped 0 bases and J dropped 9 bases, with 12 bases sitting between them. Germline CDR1 reads SGHRS; CDR2 reads YFSETQ. In nucleotides, the CDR3 is TGCGCCAGCAGCTTGGCCGGGGGCTCGTGGGAGCTGTTTTTT. As protein: CASSLAGGSWELFF.

The chain joins TRBV7-2 to TRBJ1-1; D is unclear. Trimming shortened V by 0 bases and J by 5 bases, and 10 bases separated the two germline ends. The CDR3 has 14 residues. The V gene's germline CDR1 is SGHTA and CDR2 FQGNSA. CDR3 sequence: CASSLAGYGTEAFF. DNA of the CDR3: TGTGCCAGCAGCTTAGCGGGATACGGAACTGAAGCTTTCTTT.